Below, 28 T cell receptor beta chains from the same sample are listed, as sequenced in a study of blood T cell repertoires in COVID-19 (TCRdb year 2020). Library preparation was by the immunoSEQ multiplex PCR assay. Entries here come from immuneACCESS through TCRdb and include only in-frame sequences with V and J called. Some clones fail to appear in such tables; in the studies checked, an unresolved V gene covers under half of the shortfall, and the cause of the remainder is unknown. The sample table records 85,000 to 100,000 clones; roughly 79% of these occur just once. Together, the top ten hold under 5% of the sample. What was sequenced was peripheral blood. The receptors here all came from an elderly man with COVID-19, enrolled during active disease.

The CDR3 region is CASSPGGPPYEQYF. The DNA of the CDR3 is TGTGCCAGCAGCCCAGGGGGCCCCCCCTACGAGCAGTACTTC. The V call is TRBV3-1 (or the pseudogene TRBV3-2), the J call TRBJ2-7, with 8 bases matching TRBD1. This CDR3 is 14 amino acids long. The V gene end was trimmed by 4 bases and the J gene end by 2 bases; junction bases not matched to a gene: 4. The germline V gene has CDR1 LGHDT and CDR2 YNNKEL (reference sequence).

The CDR3 sequence: CAISEGSNQPQHF. In DNA form, the CDR3 reads TGTGCCATCAGTGAGGGCAGCAATCAGCCCCAGCATTTT. The V gene is TRBV10-3, the J gene TRBJ1-5; D is undetermined. Per the germline V gene, CDR1 is ENHRY and CDR2 is SYGVKD. CDR3 length equals 13 residues. Trimming shortened V by 2 bases and J by 1 base, and 3 bases separated the two germline ends.

The chain combines TRBV5-4 with TRBJ2-2, with D hard to call. CDR1 is SGHNT and CDR2 is YYREEE in the germline V gene (reference sequence). Trimming stripped 4 bases from V and 5 bases from J, with 15 bases between. The CDR3 contains 15 residues. CDR3 sequence (DNA): TGTGCCAGCAGCGATCACACCTCAGGTACCGGGGAGCTGTTTTTT. The encoded protein is CASSDHTSGTGELFF.

The chain employs TRBV30 and TRBJ1-1; D unresolved. V was clipped by 5 bases and J by 3 bases, with 13 bases between them. The CDR3 has 13 residues. Germline V lookup: CDR1 GTSNPN, CDR2 SVGIG (reference sequence). The CDR3 protein is CAWCSGGDTEAFF. The CDR3, as DNA: TGTGCCTGGTGTTCCGGCGGGGACACTGAAGCTTTCTTT.

The rearrangement joins TRBV5-1 to TRBJ1-4; D perhaps matches TRBD1 (6 bases). The CDR3 has 14 amino acids. Per germline, CDR1 SGHRS and CDR2 YFSETQ. V lost 0 bases, J lost 8 bases, and 11 bases lay in between. The CDR3 region is CASSLGQAPEKLFF. CDR3 DNA sequence: TGCGCCAGCAGCTTGGGACAGGCCCCGGAAAAACTGTTTTTT.

The chain recombines TRBV28 with TRBJ2-5; D is perhaps TRBD1 (5 bases). Between the trimmed V and J ends, which lost 1 base and 5 bases, there was a span of 17 bases. CDR3 size: 16 residues. CDR1 and CDR2 from the germline V gene are MDHEN and SYDVKM. The CDR3 nucleotides read TGTGCCAGCAGTTTATTCGGGCAGGGCATCGGGGAGACCCAGTACTTC. Residues: CASSLFGQGIGETQYF.

J is TRBJ1-2 and V is TRBV19; TRBD1 matches at 7 bases. V lost 2 bases, J lost 4 bases, and 7 bases stayed unmatched. Germline V gene sequence: CDR1 LNHDA, CDR2 SQIVND (reference sequence). The CDR3 is 15 residues long. Here the CDR3 reads CASSIWRDRSYGYTF. The CDR3, as DNA: TGTGCCAGTAGTATATGGCGGGACAGAAGCTATGGCTACACCTTC. The full variable domain, its missing parts supplied by reference TRBV19 and TRBJ1-2, is DGGITQSPKYLFRKEGQNVTLSCEQNLNHDAMYWYRQDPGQGLRLIYYSQIVNDFQKGDIAEGYSVSREKKESFPLTVTSAQKNPTAFYLCASSIWRDRSYGYTFGSGTRLTVV.

The V gene is TRBV4-2, the J gene TRBJ2-7; 15 bases are a match to TRBD2. CDR1 and CDR2 from the germline V gene are LGHNA and YNFKEQ. The J segment lost 4 bases and the V segment lost 4 bases, leaving 5 bases of the junction unmatched. The CDR3 extends over 16 amino acids. DNA of the CDR3: TGTGCCAGCAGCCCGGGGACTAGCGGGGGGTTATACGAGCAGTACTTC. It encodes CASSPGTSGGLYEQYF.

V is TRBV7-3 and J is TRBJ1-1; D is possibly TRBD1 (6 bases). The CDR3 is made up of 14 amino acids. Germline lookup yields CDR1 SGHTA and CDR2 FQGTGA. Between the trimmed V and J ends, which lost 6 bases and 3 bases, there was a span of 14 bases. CDR3 nucleotides: TGTGCCAGCAGTAAACAGGGAGGGTACACTGAAGCTTTCTTT. It yields the protein CASSKQGGYTEAFF.

The chain uses TRBV19 and TRBJ1-6, with a possible D match to TRBD1 (5 bases). The CDR3 sequence is 15 residues long. Trimming pared 10 bases from V and 0 bases from J, leaving 13 bases between. Per the germline V gene, CDR1 is LNHDA and CDR2 is SQIVND (reference sequence). CDR3 nucleotides: TGTGCCACACGATCGGGGGGCTCCTATAATTCACCCCTCCACTTT. It encodes CATRSGGSYNSPLHF.

The J gene is TRBJ1-3, the V gene TRBV10-3; TRBD1 matches 7 bases. V lost 8 bases, J lost 2 bases, and 6 bases stayed unmatched. Germline V gene sequence: CDR1 ENHRY, CDR2 SYGVKD. This CDR3 contains 14 residues. The CDR3 is CAIGVDRTGNTIYF. The CDR3 DNA is TGTGCCATCGGGGTGGACAGGACTGGAAACACCATATATTTT.

The chain uses TRBV2 and TRBJ2-7, with a weak D call TRBD1 (6 bases). The CDR3 extends over 14 amino acids. Germline lookup yields CDR1 SNHLY and CDR2 FYNNEI. V lost 4 bases to trimming and J lost 3 bases, with 13 bases between them. The DNA of the CDR3 is TGTGCCAGCAGTGTTCCGGACAGACACTACGAGCAGTACTTC. It is translated as CASSVPDRHYEQYF.

This clone appeared a few times. This chain joins TRBV28 and TRBJ2-1; 7 nucleotides align to TRBD1. CDR1 and CDR2 from the germline V gene are MDHEN and SYDVKM. Trimming at V came to 6 bases and at J to 8 bases, leaving 10 bases not matched to a gene. The CDR3 has 14 residues. The CDR3 DNA reads TGTGCCAGCAGACACTTACAGGGGAGAGATGAGCAGTTCTTC. Encoded protein: CASRHLQGRDEQFF.

The rearrangement links TRBV5-1 to TRBJ1-2, with D possibly matching TRBD1 (5 bases). CDR1 SGHRS and CDR2 YFSETQ come from the germline V gene. Trimming stripped 3 bases from V and 6 bases from J, with 15 bases between. The length of the CDR3 is 14 residues. The CDR3 DNA reads as TGCGCCAGCAGCTCGCTTCAGGGTTTCCATGGCTACACCTTC. It is translated as CASSSLQGFHGYTF.

This clone came up once. The chain carries TRBV5-6 and TRBJ1-4; 9 positions match TRBD1. V was pared by 2 bases and J by 7 bases, with 6 bases of the junction left unmatched. This CDR3 contains 15 residues. Germline V gene lookup returns CDR1 SGHDT and CDR2 YYEEEE. The CDR3 DNA follows: TGTGCCAGCAGCTTCCGGACAGGGGTTAGTGAAAAACTGTTTTTT. It yields the protein CASSFRTGVSEKLFF.

This rearrangement joins TRBV7-3 to TRBJ2-1; TRBD2 agrees at 7 bases. This CDR3 is built from 14 residues. Germline V gene sequence: CDR1 SGHTA, CDR2 FQGTGA. The junction had 4 bases not matched to a gene; V was cut back by 5 bases and J by 3 bases. The CDR3 bases are TGTGCCAGCAGCCCAGGCGGGAGCTACAATGAGCAGTTCTTC. Translating it yields CASSPGGSYNEQFF.

This clone was counted a single time. The genes are TRBV19 and TRBJ2-5; possible D gene TRBD1, 6 bases. V was cut by 5 bases and J by 2 bases, with 9 bases left in between. Germline assignment: CDR1 LNHDA and CDR2 SQIVND (reference sequence). This CDR3 contains 13 residues. The chain's CDR3 is CASSQGQQETQYF. The CDR3 DNA reads as TGTGCCAGTAGTCAGGGGCAACAAGAGACCCAGTACTTC.

This chain joins TRBV29-1 and TRBJ2-7, with TRBD2 matching 12 bases. This CDR3 has 14 residues. The germline CDR1 and CDR2 sequences are SQVTM and ANQGSEA. V was pared by 4 bases and J by 2 bases, with 3 bases of the junction left unmatched. The CDR3: CSVGTSGKAYEQYF. As DNA, the CDR3 is TGCAGCGTTGGGACTAGCGGGAAAGCCTACGAGCAGTACTTC.

In this sample, this clone turned up a few times. The chain is built from TRBV15 and TRBJ2-7; TRBD1 matches 7 bases. The CDR3 is 15 amino acids. The V segment lost 5 bases and the J segment 0 bases; nucleotides outside the gene matches: 7. CDR1 LNHNV and CDR2 YYDKDF come from the germline V gene (reference sequence). The CDR3 region has the DNA TGTGCCACCAGCGGATGGGACAGCAGCTCCTACGAGCAGTACTTC. It codes for CATSGWDSSSYEQYF.

V usage is TRBV10-3 and J usage is TRBJ1-2; 9 positions match TRBD1. V shed 6 bases and J 4 bases; nucleotides not matched to a gene: 3. This CDR3 is 13 amino acids long. Per germline, CDR1 ENHRY and CDR2 SYGVKD. The CDR3 DNA reads TGTGCCATCAGGAAGACAGGGGGCTATGGCTACACCTTC. Encoded protein: CAIRKTGGYGYTF.

The rearrangement joins TRBV27 to TRBJ2-5; 8 bases fit TRBD1. Germline lookup yields CDR1 MNHEY and CDR2 SMNVEV (reference sequence). This CDR3 region has 15 residues. The V and J ends lost 5 bases and 2 bases, in that order; junction bases with no gene match: 7. CDR3 DNA sequence: TGTGCCAGCAGTCGGGTCAGGGGGCCTCAAGAGACCCAGTACTTC. Its translation is CASSRVRGPQETQYF.

The CDR3 DNA follows: TGTGCCAGCTCGGTATCCACAGATACGCAGTATTTT. Its protein is CASSVSTDTQYF. The chain uses TRBV7-9 and TRBJ2-3, with unresolved D. Germline-derived CDR1 and CDR2 are SEHNR and FQNEAQ (reference sequence). V was clipped by 8 bases and J by 2 bases, with 8 bases between them. The CDR3 is made up of 12 amino acids.

The genes are TRBV2 and TRBJ2-3, with D tentatively TRBD1 (5 bases). This CDR3 has 14 residues. CDR1 is SNHLY and CDR2 is FYNNEI in the germline V gene. V was trimmed by 8 bases and J by 3 bases, leaving 15 bases between them. The DNA of the CDR3 is TGTGCCAGCTCAAGGACAATCTGGACAGATACGCAGTATTTT. Its translation is CASSRTIWTDTQYF.

This clone was detected once. This sequence joins TRBV3-1 (or the pseudogene TRBV3-2) and TRBJ1-1; 10 nucleotides line up with TRBD1. CDR1 is LGHDT and CDR2 is YNNKEL in the germline V gene (reference sequence). V lost 3 bases and J lost 4; bases outside the gene matches: 5. The CDR3 loop spans 15 amino acids. The CDR3 is CASSHRDRGGTEAFF. CDR3 sequence (DNA): TGTGCCAGCAGCCACAGGGACAGGGGCGGCACTGAAGCTTTCTTT.

This clone has just one count. This chain joins TRBV12-3 or TRBV12-4 and TRBJ1-5; D is unresolved. V was clipped by 6 bases and J by 3 bases, with 6 bases between them. This CDR3 has 12 amino acids. In DNA form, the CDR3 reads TGTGCCAGCAGGACATTCAATCAGCCCCAGCATTTT. Its translation: CASRTFNQPQHF.

The table lists this clone with a few counts. CDR3 region: CASSLGTSGGAKTQYF. The CDR3 DNA sequence: TGTGCCAGCAGCCTCGGGACTAGCGGGGGGGCAAAGACCCAGTACTTC. V and J are TRBV3-1 (or the pseudogene TRBV3-2) and TRBJ2-5; TRBD2 matches at 16 bases. J lost 6 bases, V lost 4 bases, and 5 bases had no gene match. This CDR3 has 16 amino acids. Germline V gene lookup returns CDR1 LGHDT and CDR2 YNNKEL (reference sequence).

The rearrangement links TRBV6-2 or TRBV6-3 to TRBJ1-5; D perhaps matches TRBD1 (5 bases). This CDR3 is 15 amino acids long. Germline loops: CDR1 MNHEY, CDR2 SVGEGT. V was cut by 2 bases and J by 5 bases, with 13 bases left in between. The CDR3 bases are TGTGCCAGCAGTTACGACCGGGGGGAACATCAGCCCCAGCATTTT. It specifies CASSYDRGEHQPQHF.

This chain links TRBV14 with TRBJ2-7, with 8 bases identical to TRBD1. With V trimmed by 1 base and J by 0 bases, 20 bases remained unmatched. The CDR3 spans 21 residues. CDR1 is SGHDN, CDR2 FVKESK, per germline. DNA of the CDR3: TGTGCCAGCAGCCAAGCTCCCACCGGGACAGGTTACGTATGGGTCTCCTACGAGCAGTACTTC. This codes for CASSQAPTGTGYVWVSYEQYF.